This T cell receptor beta chain was sequenced in a study of CD8+CD57+ T cells in acquired aplastic anemia. Study-wide context: CD4+ and CD8+ cells, once sorted, gave DNA averaging around 3.2 ug. General study points: Researchers report that 25 to 30 CD8+ CDR3 sequences appeared in both patients and controls.

The CDR3 covers 15 residues. V lost 4 bases and J 3 bases, leaving 14 bases between the germline ends. Germline values: CDR1 SGHKS, CDR2 YYEKEE (reference sequence). Genomic DNA provided the template from which TCR beta VDJ and CDR3 profiles were obtained. TCRdb processed the reads anew with MiXCR; each CDR3 protein has one entry. The sample lists approximately 200,000 distinct CDR3 sequences; approximately 60% were seen once. Many counts were recorded for this clonotype. The antigen remains undetermined. This clonotype was obtained from a human donor in good health. The genes are TRBV5-5 and TRBJ1-5; D is perhaps TRBD1 (6 bases). The source material was sorted CD4+, CD8+, or CD8+CD57+ T cells (not recorded which) from PBMCs. In DNA form, the CDR3 reads TGTGCCAGCAGCCGTGAGACAGGCTACAATCAGCCCCAGCATTTT. Translated, it gives CASSRETGYNQPQHF.